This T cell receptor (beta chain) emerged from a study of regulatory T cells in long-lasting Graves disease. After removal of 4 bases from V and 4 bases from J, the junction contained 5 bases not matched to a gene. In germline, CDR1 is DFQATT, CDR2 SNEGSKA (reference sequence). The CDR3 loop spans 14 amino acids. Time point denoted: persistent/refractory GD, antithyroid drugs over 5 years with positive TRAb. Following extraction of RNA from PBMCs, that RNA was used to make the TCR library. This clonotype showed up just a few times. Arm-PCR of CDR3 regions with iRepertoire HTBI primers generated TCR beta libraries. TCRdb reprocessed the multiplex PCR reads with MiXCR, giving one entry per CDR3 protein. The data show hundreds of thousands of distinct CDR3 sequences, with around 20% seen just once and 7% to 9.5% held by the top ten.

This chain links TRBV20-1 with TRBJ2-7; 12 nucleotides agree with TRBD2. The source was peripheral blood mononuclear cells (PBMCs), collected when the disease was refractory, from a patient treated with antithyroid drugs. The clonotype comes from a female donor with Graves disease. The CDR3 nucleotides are TGCAGTGCTAAGACTAGCGGGAGTATGTACGAGCAGTACTTC. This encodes CSAKTSGSMYEQYF.